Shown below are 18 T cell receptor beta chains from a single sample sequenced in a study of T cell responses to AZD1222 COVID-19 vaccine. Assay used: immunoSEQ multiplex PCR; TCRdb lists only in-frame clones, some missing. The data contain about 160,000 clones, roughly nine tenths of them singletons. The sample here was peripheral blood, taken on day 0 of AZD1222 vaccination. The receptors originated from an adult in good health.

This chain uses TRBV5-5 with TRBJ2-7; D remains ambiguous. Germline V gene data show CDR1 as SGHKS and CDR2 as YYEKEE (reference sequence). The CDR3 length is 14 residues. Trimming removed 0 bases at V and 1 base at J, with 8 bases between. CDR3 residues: CASSLVGQSYEQYV. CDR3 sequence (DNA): TGTGCCAGCAGCTTGGTAGGGCAGTCCTACGAGCAGTACGTC.

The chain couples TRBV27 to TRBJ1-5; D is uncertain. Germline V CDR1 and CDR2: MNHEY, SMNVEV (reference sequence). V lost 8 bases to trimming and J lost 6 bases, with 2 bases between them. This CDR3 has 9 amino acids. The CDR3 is CASGQPQHF. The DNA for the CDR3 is TGTGCCAGCGGTCAGCCCCAGCATTTT.

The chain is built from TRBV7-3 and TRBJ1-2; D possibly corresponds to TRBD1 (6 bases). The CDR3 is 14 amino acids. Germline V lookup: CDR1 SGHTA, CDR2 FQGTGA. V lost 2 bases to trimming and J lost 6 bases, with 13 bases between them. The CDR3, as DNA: TGTGCCAGCAGCTTAGGTCGGGGGGCGGATGGCTACACCTTC. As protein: CASSLGRGADGYTF.

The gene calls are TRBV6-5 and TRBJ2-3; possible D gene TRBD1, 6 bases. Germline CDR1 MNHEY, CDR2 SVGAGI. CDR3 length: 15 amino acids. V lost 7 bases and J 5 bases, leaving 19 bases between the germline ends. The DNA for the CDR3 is TGTGCCAGCAACCCCCTCAGGGGATCTGGAGATACGCAGTATTTT. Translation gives CASNPLRGSGDTQYF.

Here the CDR3 reads CASKLGATTFRETQYF. CDR3 sequence (DNA): TGTGCCAGCAAGCTGGGGGCGACGACCTTCCGAGAGACCCAGTACTTC. The chain links TRBV2 to TRBJ2-5, with D possibly TRBD1 on 6 matching bases. Looked up from germline, CDR1 is SNHLY and CDR2 is FYNNEI. Trimming cost V 7 bases and J 4 bases, with 22 bases left between them. The CDR3 spans 16 residues.

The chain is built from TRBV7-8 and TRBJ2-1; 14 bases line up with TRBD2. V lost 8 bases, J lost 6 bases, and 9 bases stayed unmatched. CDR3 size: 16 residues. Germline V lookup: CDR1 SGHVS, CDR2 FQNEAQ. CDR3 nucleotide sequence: TGTGCCAGCGACCGCACGACTAGCGGGGGGGCCAATGAGCAGTTCTTC. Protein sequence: CASDRTTSGGANEQFF.

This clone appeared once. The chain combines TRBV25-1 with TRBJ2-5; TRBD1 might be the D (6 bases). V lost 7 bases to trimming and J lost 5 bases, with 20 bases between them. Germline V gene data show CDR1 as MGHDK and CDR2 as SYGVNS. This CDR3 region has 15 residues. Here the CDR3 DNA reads TGTGCCAGCACCCCATCAGGGGTCGTCGGGGAGACCCAGTACTTC. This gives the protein CASTPSGVVGETQYF.

The CDR3 protein is CASVSSGGPTGELFF. The DNA of the CDR3 is TGTGCCAGCGTCTCTAGCGGGGGTCCCACCGGGGAGCTGTTTTTT. This chain joins TRBV7-9 and TRBJ2-2; 10 bases agree with TRBD2. The CDR3 has 15 residues. The trim removed 8 bases at V and 4 bases at J, leaving 7 bases unmatched. Germline CDR1 and CDR2: SEHNR and FQNEAQ (reference sequence). Using reference TRBV7-9 and TRBJ2-2 for the parts outside the CDR3, the full variable domain is DTGVSQNPRHKITKRGQNVTFRCDPISEHNRLYWYRQTLGQGPEFLTYFQNEAQLEKSRLLSDRFSAERPKGSFSTLEIQRTEQGDSAMYLCASVSSGGPTGELFFGEGSRLTVL.

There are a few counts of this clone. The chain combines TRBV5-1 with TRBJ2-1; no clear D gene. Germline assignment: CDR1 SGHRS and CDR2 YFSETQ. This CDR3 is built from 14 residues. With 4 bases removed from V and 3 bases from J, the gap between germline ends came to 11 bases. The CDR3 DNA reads TGCGCCAGCAGCCATCCCGACGGCTACAATGAGCAGTTCTTC. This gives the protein CASSHPDGYNEQFF.

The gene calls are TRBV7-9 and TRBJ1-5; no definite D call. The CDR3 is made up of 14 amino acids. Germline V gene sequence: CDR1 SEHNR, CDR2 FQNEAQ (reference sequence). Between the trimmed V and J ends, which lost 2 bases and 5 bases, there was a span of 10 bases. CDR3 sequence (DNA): TGTGCCAGCAGCTTACTTGGCCCGGATCAGCCCCAGCATTTT. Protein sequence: CASSLLGPDQPQHF. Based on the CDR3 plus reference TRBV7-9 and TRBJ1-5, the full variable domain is DTGVSQNPRHKITKRGQNVTFRCDPISEHNRLYWYRQTLGQGPEFLTYFQNEAQLEKSRLLSDRFSAERPKGSFSTLEIQRTEQGDSAMYLCASSLLGPDQPQHFGDGTRLSIL.

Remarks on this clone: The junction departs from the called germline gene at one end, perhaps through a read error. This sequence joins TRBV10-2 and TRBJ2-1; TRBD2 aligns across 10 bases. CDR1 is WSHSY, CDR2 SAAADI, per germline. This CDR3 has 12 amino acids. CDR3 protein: CASSVERGGRVF. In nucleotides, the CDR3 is TGCGCCAGCAGTGTTGAGCGGGGGGGCCGGGTCTTC.

CDR3 protein: CATQQVTYNSPLHF. As DNA, the CDR3 is TGTGCCACCCAACAGGTGACATATAATTCACCCCTCCACTTT. This chain links TRBV6-5 with TRBJ1-6, with D possibly matching TRBD1 (5 bases). V shed 10 bases and J shed 4 bases, with 14 bases lying between them. The germline gives CDR1 MNHEY, CDR2 SVGAGI. The CDR3 extends over 14 amino acids.

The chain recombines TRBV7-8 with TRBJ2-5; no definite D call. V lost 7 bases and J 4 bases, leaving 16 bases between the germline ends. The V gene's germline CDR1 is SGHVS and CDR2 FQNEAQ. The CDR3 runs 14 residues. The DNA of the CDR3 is TGTGCCAGCACTAAAAGCCGGGTGGGAGAGACCCAGTACTTC. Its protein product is CASTKSRVGETQYF.

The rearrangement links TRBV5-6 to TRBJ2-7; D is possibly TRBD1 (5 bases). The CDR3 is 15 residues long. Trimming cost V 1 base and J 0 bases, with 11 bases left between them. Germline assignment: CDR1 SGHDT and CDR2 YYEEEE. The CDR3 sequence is CASSLRQIPSYEQYV. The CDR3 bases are TGTGCCAGCAGCTTGAGACAGATCCCCTCCTACGAGCAGTACGTC.

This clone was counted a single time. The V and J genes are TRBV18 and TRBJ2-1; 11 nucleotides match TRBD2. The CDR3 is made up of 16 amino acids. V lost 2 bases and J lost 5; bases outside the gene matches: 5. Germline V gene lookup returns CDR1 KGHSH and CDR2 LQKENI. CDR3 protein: CASSPGLAGGNNEQFF. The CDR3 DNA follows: TGTGCCAGCTCACCAGGGCTAGCGGGGGGAAACAATGAGCAGTTCTTC.

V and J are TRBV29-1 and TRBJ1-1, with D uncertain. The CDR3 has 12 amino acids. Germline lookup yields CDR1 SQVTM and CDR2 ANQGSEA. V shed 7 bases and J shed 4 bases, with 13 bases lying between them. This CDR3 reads CSAGEHGTEAFF. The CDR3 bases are TGCAGCGCCGGGGAACATGGCACTGAAGCTTTCTTT.

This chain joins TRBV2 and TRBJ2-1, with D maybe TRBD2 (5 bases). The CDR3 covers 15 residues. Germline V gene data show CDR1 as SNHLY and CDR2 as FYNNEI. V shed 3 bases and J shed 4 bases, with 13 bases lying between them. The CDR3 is CASSDEASQYNEQFF. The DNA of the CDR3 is TGTGCCAGCAGTGATGAGGCTAGCCAATACAATGAGCAGTTCTTC.

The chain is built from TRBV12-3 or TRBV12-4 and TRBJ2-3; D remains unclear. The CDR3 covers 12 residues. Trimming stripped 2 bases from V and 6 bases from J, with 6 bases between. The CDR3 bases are TGTGCCAGCAGTTTATGGTTGGATACGCAGTATTTT. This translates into CASSLWLDTQYF.